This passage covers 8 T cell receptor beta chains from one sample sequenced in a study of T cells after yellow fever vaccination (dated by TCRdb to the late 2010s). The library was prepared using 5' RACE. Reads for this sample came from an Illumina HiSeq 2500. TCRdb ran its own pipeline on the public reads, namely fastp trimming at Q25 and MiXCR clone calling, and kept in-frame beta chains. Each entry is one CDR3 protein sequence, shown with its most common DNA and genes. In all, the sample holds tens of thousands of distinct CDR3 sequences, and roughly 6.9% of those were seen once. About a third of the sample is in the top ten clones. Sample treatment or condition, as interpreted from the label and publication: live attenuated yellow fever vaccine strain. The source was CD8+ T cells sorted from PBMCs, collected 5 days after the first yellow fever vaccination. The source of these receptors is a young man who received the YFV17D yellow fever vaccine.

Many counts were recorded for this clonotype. In DNA form, the CDR3 reads TGTGCCAGCAGTTCCCGGGCATATAATTCACCCCTCCACTTT. The encoded protein is CASSSRAYNSPLHF. The gene calls are TRBV27 and TRBJ1-6, with D unclear. This CDR3 is built from 14 residues. Germline V gives CDR1 MNHEY, CDR2 SMNVEV (reference sequence). The V end lost 4 bases, the J end lost 4 bases, and 8 bases lay between the germline ends.

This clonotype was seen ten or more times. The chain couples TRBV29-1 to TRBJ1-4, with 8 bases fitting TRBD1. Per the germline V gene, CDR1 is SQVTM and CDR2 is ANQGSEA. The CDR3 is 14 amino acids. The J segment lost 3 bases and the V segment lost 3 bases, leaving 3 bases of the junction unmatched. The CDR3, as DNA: TGCAGCGTTGATCAGGGGGCAGCTAATGAAAAACTGTTTTTT. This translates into CSVDQGAANEKLFF.

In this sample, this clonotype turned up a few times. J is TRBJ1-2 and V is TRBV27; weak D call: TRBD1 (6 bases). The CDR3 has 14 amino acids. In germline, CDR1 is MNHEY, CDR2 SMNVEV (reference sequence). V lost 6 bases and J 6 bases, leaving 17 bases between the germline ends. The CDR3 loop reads CASSQGHGRDGYTF. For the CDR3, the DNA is TGTGCCAGCAGCCAGGGGCACGGACGGGATGGCTACACCTTC.

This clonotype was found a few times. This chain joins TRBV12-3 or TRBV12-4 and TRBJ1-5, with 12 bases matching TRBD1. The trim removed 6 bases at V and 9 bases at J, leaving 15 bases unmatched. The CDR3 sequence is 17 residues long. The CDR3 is CASREAGTGGPFGPQHF. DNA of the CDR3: TGTGCCAGCAGGGAGGCCGGGACAGGGGGCCCCTTCGGGCCCCAGCATTTT.

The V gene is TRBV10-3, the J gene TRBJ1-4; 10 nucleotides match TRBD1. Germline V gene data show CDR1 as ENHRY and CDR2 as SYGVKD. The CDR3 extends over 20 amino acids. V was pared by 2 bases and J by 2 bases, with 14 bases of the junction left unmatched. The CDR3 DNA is TGTGCCATCAGTGAGAGGAATTTCCGGGACAGGGGTGCGACTAATGAAAAACTGTTTTTT. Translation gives CAISERNFRDRGATNEKLFF.

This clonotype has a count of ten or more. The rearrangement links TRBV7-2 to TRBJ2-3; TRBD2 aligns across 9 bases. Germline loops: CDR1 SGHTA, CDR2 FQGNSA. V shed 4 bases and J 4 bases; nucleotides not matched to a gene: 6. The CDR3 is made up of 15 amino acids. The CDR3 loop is CASSWASGVADTQYF. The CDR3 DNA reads TGTGCCAGCAGCTGGGCTAGCGGGGTTGCAGATACGCAGTATTTT.

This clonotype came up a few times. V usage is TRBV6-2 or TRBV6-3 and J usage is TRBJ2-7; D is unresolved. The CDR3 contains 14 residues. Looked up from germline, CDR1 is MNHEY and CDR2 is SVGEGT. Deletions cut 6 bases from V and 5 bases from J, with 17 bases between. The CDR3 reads CASSPTTNSDEQYV. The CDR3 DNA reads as TGTGCCAGCAGCCCTACCACTAACTCTGACGAGCAGTACGTC.

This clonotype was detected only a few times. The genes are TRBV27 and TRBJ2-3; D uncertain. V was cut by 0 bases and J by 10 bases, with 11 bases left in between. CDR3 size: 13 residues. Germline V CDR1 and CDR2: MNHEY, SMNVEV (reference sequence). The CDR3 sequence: CASSLSWGRPQYF. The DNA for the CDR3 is TGTGCCAGCAGTTTATCGTGGGGAAGGCCGCAGTATTTT.